The 7 T cell receptor beta chains below were found in one sample sequenced in a study of T cell repertoires in cytomegalovirus infection. Each CDR3 protein is one row after TCRdb ran MiXCR on the reads. The table records about 190,000 distinct CDR3 sequences, approximately 9.7% of them present only once. Sequenced: PBMCs. These receptors were taken from a human donor in good health (CMV status not recorded). Some clones in this sample may be carry-over from other donors' samples.

This clonotype was detected many times. V and J are TRBV11-2 and TRBJ2-1, with D unresolved. Germline assignment: CDR1 SGHAT and CDR2 FQNNGV. Between the trimmed V and J ends, which lost 1 base and 5 bases, there was a span of 12 bases. This CDR3 spans 15 amino acids. The CDR3: CASSLAGGGHNEQFF. The DNA of the CDR3 is TGTGCCAGCAGCTTAGCAGGTGGTGGGCACAATGAGCAGTTCTTC.

This clonotype was counted a few times. The CDR3 loop reads CASSPSQILGEKLFF. DNA for the CDR3: TGTGCCAGCAGCCCTTCACAGATCCTTGGGGAAAAACTGTTTTTT. The chain couples TRBV11-2 to TRBJ1-4; D gene ambiguous. CDR1 SGHAT and CDR2 FQNNGV come from the germline V gene. This CDR3 region has 15 residues. V was trimmed by 5 bases and J by 8 bases, leaving 18 bases between them.

This clonotype was picked up many times. The chain couples TRBV20-1 to TRBJ1-6; D not certain. Germline CDR1 and CDR2: DFQATT and SNEGSKA (reference sequence). Trimming pared 2 bases from V and 7 bases from J, leaving 9 bases between. This CDR3 is built from 13 residues. The CDR3 reads CSARSTQNSPLHF. The CDR3, as DNA: TGCAGTGCTAGAAGCACCCAGAATTCACCCCTCCACTTT.

The rearrangement joins TRBV13 to TRBJ2-7; maybe TRBD1 (5 bases). The CDR3 runs 17 residues. Germline values: CDR1 PRHDT, CDR2 FYEKMQ (reference sequence). Trimming stripped 0 bases from V and 0 bases from J, with 15 bases between. CDR3 sequence: CASSLGLRGPNSYEQYF. The CDR3 nucleotides are TGTGCCAGCAGCTTAGGCCTTAGGGGCCCAAACTCCTACGAGCAGTACTTC.

The rearrangement uses TRBV20-1 and TRBJ2-3; D perhaps matches TRBD2 (6 bases). The V gene lost 3 bases and the J gene lost 0 bases, with 13 bases spanning the gap. Germline V gene lookup returns CDR1 DFQATT and CDR2 SNEGSKA (reference sequence). There are 15 residues in the CDR3. The CDR3 sequence is CSASLSRGSTDTQYF. CDR3 coding DNA: TGCAGTGCTAGTCTTTCGCGGGGTAGCACAGATACGCAGTATTTT.

In its sample, this clonotype was seen many times. The V call is TRBV20-1, the J call TRBJ2-3; 7 bases match TRBD1. After removal of 7 bases from V and 2 bases from J, the junction contained 9 bases not matched to a gene. This CDR3 is built from 14 residues. Germline lookup yields CDR1 DFQATT and CDR2 SNEGSKA (reference sequence). CDR3 amino acids: CSVGNRGHTDTQYF. As DNA, the CDR3 is TGCAGTGTTGGCAACAGGGGACACACAGATACGCAGTATTTT.

This clonotype was found many times. The DNA for the CDR3 is TGTGCCAGCAGCCCCTCGCAGGGGACCTACGAGCAGTACTTC. This sequence encodes CASSPSQGTYEQYF. The rearrangement joins TRBV7-2 to TRBJ2-7; perhaps TRBD1 as D (6 bases). Germline CDR1 SGHTA, CDR2 FQGNSA. The length of the CDR3 is 14 residues. V was shortened by 5 bases and J by 2 bases, with 13 bases between the two germline ends. The variable domain in full, completed from reference TRBV7-2 and TRBJ2-7, reads GAGVSQSPSNKVTEKGKDVELRCDPISGHTALYWYRQSLGQGLEFLIYFQGNSAPDKSGLPSDRFSAERTGGSVSTLTIQRTQQEDSAVYLCASSPSQGTYEQYFGPGTRLTVT.